This T cell receptor (beta chain) was observed in a study of T cell repertoires and HLA-DP antigens. Turning to the study itself: In vitro CD4+ alloreactivity was against HeLa-presented HLA-DP. Study-level points and caveats: The CD4+ repertoire was not split into naive and memory. Pre-culture clonality, about 0.036, was far below sorted CD137+ clonality of 0.3 to 0.45.

A note on this clone: Its specificity is unknown.

The CDR3 extends over 16 amino acids. This table comes from immunoSEQ multiplex PCR, and its TCRdb copy is limited to in-frame clones, with some not included. The table has some 110,000 clones, more than 85% seen once. Untouched CD4+ T cells were bead-isolated at roughly 98% purity. This receptor was identified in a woman aged 18-29 years in good health and CMV-seronegative. Sequencing input: CD4+ T cells from PBMCs. This chain uses TRBV12-2 with TRBJ1-4. TRBV12-2 is recorded as a pseudogene. The CDR3: CASPCGTLTHEEKLFF. Written as DNA, the CDR3 is TGTGCAAGTCCCTGCGGGACGCTGACTCACGAGGAAAAACTGTTTTTT.